Reported below is one TCR beta chain. Its matching antigen is unknown. The data belong to a study of cytomegalovirus exposure and HLA in healthy donors. Whole-study results and caveats: Certain indistinguishable V segments, among them TRBV6-2 and TRBV6-3, were excluded.

PCR used 60 Vbeta primers and 13 Jbeta primers. The protocol was immunoSEQ multiplex PCR, while the TCRdb copy is restricted to in-frame clones and leaves out a portion. The table includes some 120,000 clones, roughly four fifths detected once. The trim removed 5 bases at V and 6 bases at J, leaving 8 bases unmatched. Germline CDR1 SGHRS, CDR2 YFSETQ. The CDR3 is 14 residues long. What was sequenced was PBMCs. This TCR was sampled from a male donor in good health and CMV-seropositive. The chain joins TRBV5-1 to TRBJ2-3, with 8 bases that match TRBD2. The CDR3 loop is CASSVGRALDTQYF. CDR3 nucleotide sequence: TGCGCCAGCAGTGTCGGGAGGGCCCTGGATACGCAGTATTTT.